In this sample, the clone carrying this T cell receptor beta chain turned up many times. Its specificity is not known. Germline V gives CDR1 LGHNA, CDR2 YSLEER. The CDR3 contains 15 residues. With 0 bases removed from V and 1 base from J, the gap between germline ends came to 10 bases. In terms of origin and age, donors were healthy Caucasian individuals from Russia aged about 6 to 90. The data were taken from a study of blood T cells in healthy people across ages. Whole-study findings and limits: Any conclusive comparison of naive versus antigen-experienced cells was prevented by using unsorted PBMCs. Nothing was known about donor CMV status, and this possibly confounded expanded clonotype changes. Diversity of TCR beta correlated strongly with naive T cell percentage.

The second PCR ran roughly 7 to 12 cycles with a sample-barcoded 5' primer and J-beta primers. One entry per CDR3 protein, called by TCRdb with MiXCR from the 5' RACE reads. The table shows around 650,000 distinct CDR3 sequences, with less than 40% occurring only once. Source material: blood. The V call is TRBV4-3, the J call TRBJ2-7; TRBD2 is a possible D gene (6 bases). The TCR was taken from a woman of 80 years or more in good health. The CDR3, as DNA: TGCGCCAGCAGCCAAGATGGAGGGGAATCCTACGAGCAGTACTTC. Translation: CASSQDGGESYEQYF.